This T cell receptor (beta chain) was sequenced in a study of blood T cells in healthy people across ages. Caucasian, healthy and from Russia, the donors were aged between about 6 and 100. Primed by a sample-barcoded 5' primer and a J-beta primer mix, a second PCR proceeded for about 6 to 12 cycles. MiXCR, applied by TCRdb to the 5' RACE reads, yields one record per CDR3 protein. The sample lists hundreds of thousands of distinct CDR3 sequences, about 37% occurring once. A remark on this clonotype: The antigen is not known.

In germline, CDR1 is SGHRS, CDR2 YFSETQ. V gave up 0 bases and J gave up 0 bases, with 21 bases separating them. The CDR3 extends over 19 amino acids. Regarding the study as a whole: Diversity figures based on one million T cells were deemed too low.

The sequencing input was blood. The chain joins TRBV5-1 to TRBJ1-1; maybe TRBD1 (5 bases). The origin of this receptor is a young man in good health. The CDR3 region has the DNA TGCGCCAGCAGCTTGGCCGTCGCCGGGAGAGGGGCAATGAACACTGAAGCTTTCTTT. This encodes CASSLAVAGRGAMNTEAFF.